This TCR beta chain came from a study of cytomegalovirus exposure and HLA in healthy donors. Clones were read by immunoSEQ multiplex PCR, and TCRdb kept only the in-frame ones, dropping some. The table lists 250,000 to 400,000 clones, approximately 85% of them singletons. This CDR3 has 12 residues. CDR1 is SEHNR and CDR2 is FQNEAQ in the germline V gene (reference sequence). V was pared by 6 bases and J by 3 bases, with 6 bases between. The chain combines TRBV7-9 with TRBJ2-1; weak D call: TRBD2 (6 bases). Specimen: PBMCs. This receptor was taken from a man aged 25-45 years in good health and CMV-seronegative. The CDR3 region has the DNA TGTGCCAGCAGGGAGGGCTACAATGAGCAGTTCTTC. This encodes CASREGYNEQFF.